This TCR beta chain derives from a study of shared clonotypes between healthy human individuals. Study at large: Donors had three CD4 naive, three CD4 memory, two CD8 naive and one CD8 memory plate apiece.

Original handling: ImmunoSEQ yielded junction-only sequences lacking quality scores, so filtering differed. Measured with immunoSEQ multiplex PCR; TCRdb has only the in-frame clones, and not every one. Clone size and V and J calls were adopted from that table, with D and trimming inferred from the DNA. Here the sample spans 1,400,000 or so clones, 98% being singletons. Trimming shortened V by 5 bases and J by 4 bases, and 12 bases separated the two germline ends. Germline CDR1 reads SEHNR; CDR2 reads FQNEAQ (reference sequence). This CDR3 region has 13 residues. The sequence was collected from a man younger than 40 in good health. V usage is TRBV7-9 and J usage is TRBJ2-7; maybe TRBD1 (5 bases). What was sequenced was naive CD4+ T cells sorted from blood. Subset of the sample: CD45RA+ positively selected. The CDR3 is CASSAAPGYEQYF. The CDR3 DNA reads as TGTGCCAGCAGCGCCGCTCCAGGGTACGAGCAGTACTTC.